This T cell receptor beta chain was found in a study of shared T cell receptors in the human thymus. Germline lookup yields CDR1 SGHRS and CDR2 YFSETQ. The CDR3 runs to 13 residues. Trimming shortened V by 7 bases and J by 3 bases, and 14 bases separated the two germline ends. Profiled with immunoSEQ multiplex PCR; TCRdb holds only in-frame clones, not every one. The sample gives around 340,000 clones, 85% to 95% of which show up once; roughly 0.02% is in the top ten. V gene TRBV5-1 combines with J gene TRBJ2-7; the D gene is possibly TRBD1 (6 bases). The clonotype comes from a human donor. Sequenced sample: thymocytes. DNA of the CDR3: TGCGCCAGCGGACCGGGACACCACTACGAGCAGTACTTC. Amino acids: CASGPGHHYEQYF.